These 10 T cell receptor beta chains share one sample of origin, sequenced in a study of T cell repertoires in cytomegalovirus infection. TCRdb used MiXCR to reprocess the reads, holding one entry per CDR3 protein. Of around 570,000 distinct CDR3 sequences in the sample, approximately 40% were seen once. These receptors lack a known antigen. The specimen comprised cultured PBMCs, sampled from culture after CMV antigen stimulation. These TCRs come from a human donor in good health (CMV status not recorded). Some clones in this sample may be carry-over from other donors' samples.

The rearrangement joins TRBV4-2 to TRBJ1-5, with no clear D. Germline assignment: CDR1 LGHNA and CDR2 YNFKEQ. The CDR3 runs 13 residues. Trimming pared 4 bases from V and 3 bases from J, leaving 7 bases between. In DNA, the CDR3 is TGTGCCAGCAGCCGGCAAGTCAATCAGCCCCAGCATTTT. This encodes CASSRQVNQPQHF.

The CDR3 nucleotides are TGTGCCAGTAGTATAGACACGCCGAAAGGGCCCCAGCATTTT. As protein: CASSIDTPKGPQHF. V gene TRBV19 combines with J gene TRBJ1-5; D call uncertain. The CDR3 has 14 amino acids. The V gene lost 0 bases and the J gene lost 9 bases, with 12 bases spanning the gap. Germline lookup yields CDR1 LNHDA and CDR2 SQIVND (reference sequence).

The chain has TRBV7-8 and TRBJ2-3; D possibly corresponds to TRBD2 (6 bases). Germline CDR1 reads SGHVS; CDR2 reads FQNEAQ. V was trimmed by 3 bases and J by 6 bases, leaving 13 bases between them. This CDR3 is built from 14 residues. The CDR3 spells CASSFREMTDTQYF. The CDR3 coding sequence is TGTGCCAGCAGCTTCCGGGAGATGACGGATACGCAGTATTTT. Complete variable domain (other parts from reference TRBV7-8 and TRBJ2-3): GAGVSQSPRYKVAKRGQDVALRCDPISGHVSLFWYQQALGQGPEFLTYFQNEAQLDKSGLPSDRFFAERPEGSVSTLKIQRTQQEDSAVYLCASSFREMTDTQYFGPGTRLTVL.

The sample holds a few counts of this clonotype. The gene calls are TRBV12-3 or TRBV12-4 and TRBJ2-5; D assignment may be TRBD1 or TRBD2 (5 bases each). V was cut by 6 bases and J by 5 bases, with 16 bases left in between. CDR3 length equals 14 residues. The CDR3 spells CASRGPGAEETQYF. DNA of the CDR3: TGTGCCAGCAGAGGCCCCGGGGCCGAGGAGACCCAGTACTTC.

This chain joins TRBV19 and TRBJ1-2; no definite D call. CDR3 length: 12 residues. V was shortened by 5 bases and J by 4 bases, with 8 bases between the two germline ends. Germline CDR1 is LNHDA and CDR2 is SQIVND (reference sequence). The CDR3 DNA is TGTGCCAGTAGTGAGGACGGCTATGGCTACACCTTC. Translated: CASSEDGYGYTF.

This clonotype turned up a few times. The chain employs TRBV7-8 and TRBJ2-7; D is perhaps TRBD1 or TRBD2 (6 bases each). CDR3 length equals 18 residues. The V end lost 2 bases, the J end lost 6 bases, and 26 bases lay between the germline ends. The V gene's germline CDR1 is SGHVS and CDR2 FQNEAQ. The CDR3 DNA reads TGTGCCAGCAGCTTAAGGGGGGCCGGGGTTCCCGTCGCTGGCGAGCAGTACTTC. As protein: CASSLRGAGVPVAGEQYF.

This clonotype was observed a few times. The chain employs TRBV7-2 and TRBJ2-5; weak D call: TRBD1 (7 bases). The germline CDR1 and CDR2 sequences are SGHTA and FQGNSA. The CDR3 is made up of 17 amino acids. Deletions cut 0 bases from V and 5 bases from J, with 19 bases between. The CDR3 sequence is CASSLAPHGAGGETQYF. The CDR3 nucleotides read TGTGCCAGCAGCTTAGCCCCTCACGGGGCAGGGGGGGAGACCCAGTACTTC. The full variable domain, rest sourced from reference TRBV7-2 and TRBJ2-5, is GAGVSQSPSNKVTEKGKDVELRCDPISGHTALYWYRQSLGQGLEFLIYFQGNSAPDKSGLPSDRFSAERTGGSVSTLTIQRTQQEDSAVYLCASSLAPHGAGGETQYFGPGTRLLVL.

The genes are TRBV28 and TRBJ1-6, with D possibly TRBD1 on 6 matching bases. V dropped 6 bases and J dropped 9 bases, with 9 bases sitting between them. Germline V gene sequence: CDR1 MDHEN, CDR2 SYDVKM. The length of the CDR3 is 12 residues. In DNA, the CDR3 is TGTGCCAGCAGCCCGGACAGTTCACCCCTCCACTTT. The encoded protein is CASSPDSSPLHF.

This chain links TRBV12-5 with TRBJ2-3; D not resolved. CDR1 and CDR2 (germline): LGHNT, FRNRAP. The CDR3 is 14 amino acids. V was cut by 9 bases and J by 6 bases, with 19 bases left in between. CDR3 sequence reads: CASLSRNEADTQYF. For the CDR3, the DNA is TGTGCTAGCCTTTCGAGGAATGAGGCGGATACGCAGTATTTT.

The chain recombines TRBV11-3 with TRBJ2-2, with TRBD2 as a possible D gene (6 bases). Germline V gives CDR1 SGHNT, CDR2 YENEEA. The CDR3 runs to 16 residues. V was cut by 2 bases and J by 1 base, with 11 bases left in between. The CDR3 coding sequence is TGTGCCAGCAGCTTATACGGGGGAGTGAACACCGGGGAGCTGTTTTTT. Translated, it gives CASSLYGGVNTGELFF.